Shown below are 9 T cell receptor beta chains from a single sample sequenced in a study of monozygotic twins with inflammatory bowel disease. TCRdb reprocessed the 5' RACE reads; each CDR3 protein has one entry and no DNA is given. There are about 210,000 distinct CDR3 sequences in the sample, with approximately 1.5% held by the top ten. The sample taken for sequencing was blood. The receptors were gathered from a human donor with ulcerative colitis or Crohn's disease, or a healthy co-twin of an affected twin (not recorded which).

This chain joins TRBV15 and TRBJ2-2. Per the germline V gene, CDR1 is LNHNV and CDR2 is YYDKDF (reference sequence). This CDR3 contains 17 residues. CDR3 region: CATSRDVATLLTGELFF.

The chain couples TRBV6-1 to TRBJ2-5; TCRdb's assignment of TRBD1 cannot be checked, as there is no DNA. Germline CDR1 is MNHNS and CDR2 is SASEGT. The CDR3 has 14 residues. This CDR3 is CASSADSGRETQYF.

The rearrangement uses TRBV19 and TRBJ2-1; TCRdb's assignment of TRBD2 cannot be checked, as there is no DNA. The germline CDR1 and CDR2 sequences are LNHDA and SQIVND (reference sequence). This CDR3 spans 14 amino acids. CDR3 region: CASSTGLAVNEQFF.

The rearrangement links TRBV9 to TRBJ2-7; absent DNA, TCRdb's TRBD1 call cannot be checked. CDR1 and CDR2 (germline): SGDLS, YYNGEE. The CDR3 has 14 residues. CDR3 loop: CASSGQGGLYEQYF.

The CDR3 is CASNTRGLATGELFF. The rearrangement uses TRBV7-2 and TRBJ2-2; without DNA, the TCRdb call of TRBD2 cannot be checked. CDR1 is SGHTA and CDR2 is FQGNSA in the germline V gene. This CDR3 is 15 amino acids long. Based on the CDR3 plus reference TRBV7-2 and TRBJ2-2, the full variable domain is GAGVSQSPSNKVTEKGKDVELRCDPISGHTALYWYRQSLGQGLEFLIYFQGNSAPDKSGLPSDRFSAERTGGSVSTLTIQRTQQEDSAVYLCASNTRGLATGELFFGEGSRLTVL.

This chain uses TRBV12-3 or TRBV12-4 with TRBJ2-1; checking the TCRdb D call of TRBD2 is not possible without DNA. CDR3 length: 16 amino acids. CDR3 region: CASRGPSGGSWYEQFF.

The chain recombines TRBV5-1 with TRBJ1-3; TCRdb's assignment of TRBD1 cannot be checked, as there is no DNA. The germline V gene has CDR1 SGHRS and CDR2 YFSETQ. The CDR3 has 15 amino acids. CDR3 sequence: CASSFGTSSGNTIYF.

The chain employs TRBV19 and TRBJ2-2. CDR1 and CDR2 (germline): LNHDA, SQIVND (reference sequence). The CDR3 runs to 15 residues. The CDR3 here is CASSIGPSNTGELFF.

CDR3 sequence reads: CASSFDGELYGYTF. V is TRBV5-1 and J is TRBJ1-2. The CDR3 covers 14 residues. Germline lookup yields CDR1 SGHRS and CDR2 YFSETQ.